Sequencing of this T cell receptor beta chain was carried out in a study of OX40 agonist ivuxolimab in advanced cancers. Study at large: Having had anti-PD-1, anti-PD-L1 or anti-CTLA-4 therapy before was allowed, and over 35% had some. Partial responses were achieved by three patients, of whom one had hepatocellular carcinoma and two had cutaneous melanoma.

Only in-frame clones appear in the TCRdb table, and some are missing; sequencing was by immunoSEQ multiplex PCR. The sample lists about 52,000 clones, less than 90% seen once, with 11% to 15% in the top ten. Germline CDR1 and CDR2: SGHDT and YYEEEE. Trimming took off 4 bases at V and 3 bases at J, with 8 bases between the two ends. There are 13 residues in the CDR3. Sequences were derived from CD4+ or CD8+ T cells sorted from blood, sampled in a trial of the OX40 agonist ivuxolimab. The J gene is TRBJ2-1, the V gene TRBV5-6; D unclear. This sequence was found in an adult with an advanced solid tumor such as melanoma, head and neck, liver or kidney cancer. The CDR3 DNA sequence: TGTGCCAGCAGCCCATCTTTCTACAATGAGCAGTTCTTC. The encoded protein is CASSPSFYNEQFF.